Detailed here is one TCR beta chain. This entry belongs to a study of blood T cell repertoires in COVID-19. Study in general: Acute and convalescent COVID-19 samples came from the United States, Italy and Spain. PBMCs, B-cell-depleted T cells, or T cells provided the cDNA or gDNA that made up the material.

The length of the CDR3 is 13 residues. The junction had 3 bases not matched to a gene; V was cut back by 4 bases and J by 4 bases. In the authors' methods: Amplification from reference gene primers served as the basis for estimated nucleated cell counts. Clones were read by immunoSEQ multiplex PCR, and TCRdb kept only the in-frame ones, dropping some. For V, J and clone size, that table is used; D and trimming come from the DNA. The data contain about 190,000 clones, around 90% of them singletons. This clonotype was obtained from a man aged 60-69 years with active or convalescent COVID-19. This rearrangement joins TRBV12-3 or TRBV12-4 to TRBJ2-5; 7 nucleotides agree with TRBD2. The sample was peripheral blood. Here the CDR3 reads CASSWGGGETQYF. CDR3 sequence (DNA): TGTGCCAGCAGTTGGGGGGGAGGAGAGACCCAGTACTTC.